These 16 T cell receptor beta chains share one sample of origin, sequenced in a study of blood T cell repertoires in COVID-19. The assay was immunoSEQ multiplex PCR, and TCRdb's table has in-frame clones only and misses some. The sample has 150,000 to 200,000 clones, approximately 86% seen once. The sequenced sample was peripheral blood. These receptors were taken from a woman aged 45-65 years with acute or convalescent COVID-19.

The V and J genes are TRBV4-1 and TRBJ2-7, with 9 bases fitting TRBD1. Trimming took 3 bases from V and 2 from J; bases not matched to a gene: 5. CDR3 length: 15 residues. Germline V lookup: CDR1 MGHRA, CDR2 YSYEKL. As DNA, the CDR3 is TGCGCCAGCAGCCACCCGTGGACAGGGGCCTACGAGCAGTACTTC. This translates into CASSHPWTGAYEQYF.

J is TRBJ2-2 and V is TRBV3-1 (or the pseudogene TRBV3-2); 10 bases are shared with TRBD1. J was trimmed by 5 bases and V by 5 bases; bases with no gene match: 5. This CDR3 is built from 15 residues. Germline values: CDR1 LGHDT, CDR2 YNNKEL (reference sequence). CDR3 DNA sequence: TGTGCCAGCAGCTGGGGACAGGGGCGTACCGGGGAGCTGTTTTTT. Translating it yields CASSWGQGRTGELFF.

CDR3 nucleotides: TGTGCCAGTAGTCGGCAGCTAGTCTCTGGAAACACCATATATTTT. This sequence encodes CASSRQLVSGNTIYF. V is TRBV19 and J is TRBJ1-3; D remains unclear. The CDR3 is 15 amino acids. V dropped 5 bases and J dropped 0 bases, with 11 bases sitting between them. Germline V gene sequence: CDR1 LNHDA, CDR2 SQIVND (reference sequence).

V usage is TRBV6-6 and J usage is TRBJ1-2; 10 bases agree with TRBD1. Looked up from germline, CDR1 is MNHNY and CDR2 is SVGAGI (reference sequence). CDR3 length equals 14 residues. Losses at the gene ends were 2 bases for V and 7 bases for J; bases not matched to a gene: 4. The CDR3 DNA reads as TGTGCCAGCAGTTACGGGACAGGGGATGGTGGCTACACCTTC. Protein product: CASSYGTGDGGYTF.

This clone was found once. The J gene is TRBJ1-1, the V gene TRBV18; TRBD1 might be the D (6 bases). This CDR3 is built from 12 residues. Trimming took off 5 bases at V and 11 bases at J, with 15 bases between the two ends. Per germline, CDR1 KGHSH and CDR2 LQKENI. The CDR3 loop is CASSAQQGTAFF. CDR3 DNA: TGTGCCAGCTCAGCCCAACAGGGAACGGCTTTCTTT.

The gene calls are TRBV7-2 and TRBJ2-7, with D possibly being TRBD2 (6 bases). The CDR3 has 15 residues. Per germline, CDR1 SGHTA and CDR2 FQGNSA. V lost 5 bases to trimming and J lost 4 bases, with 18 bases between them. CDR3 bases: TGTGCCAGCAGCCGGCCGGGACTGAAAGTTTACGAGCAGTACTTC. Protein product: CASSRPGLKVYEQYF. Supplemented by reference TRBV7-2 and TRBJ2-7, the full variable domain reads GAGVSQSPSNKVTEKGKDVELRCDPISGHTALYWYRQSLGQGLEFLIYFQGNSAPDKSGLPSDRFSAERTGGSVSTLTIQRTQQEDSAVYLCASSRPGLKVYEQYFGPGTRLTVT.

The J gene is TRBJ2-2, the V gene TRBV27; 14 bases are shared with TRBD2. CDR3 length: 17 residues. Germline CDR1 and CDR2: MNHEY and SMNVEV (reference sequence). Trimming removed 5 bases from V and 6 bases from J; junction bases left unmatched: 8. CDR3: CASSPPGLAGGSGELFF. DNA of the CDR3: TGTGCCAGCAGTCCCCCCGGACTAGCGGGAGGTTCCGGGGAGCTGTTTTTT.

The rearrangement links TRBV5-1 to TRBJ2-3; possible D gene TRBD1, 5 bases. V lost 3 bases, J lost 2 bases, and 10 bases lay in between. The germline gives CDR1 SGHRS, CDR2 YFSETQ. This CDR3 region has 14 residues. For the CDR3, the DNA is TGCGCCAGCAGCTCCCTGGACATCACAGATACGCAGTATTTT. This gives the protein CASSSLDITDTQYF.

Regarding this clone: This CDR3 is also generated by other DNA sequences in the sample. J is TRBJ2-3 and V is TRBV27; 15 nucleotides agree with TRBD2. The germline V gene has CDR1 MNHEY and CDR2 SMNVEV (reference sequence). V lost 5 bases to trimming and J lost 5 bases; unmatched junction nucleotides: 5. CDR3 length: 16 amino acids. CDR3 loop: CASSPGLAGGRDTQYF. The CDR3 nucleotides read TGTGCCAGCAGTCCTGGACTAGCGGGGGGGCGAGATACGCAGTATTTT.

V is TRBV19 and J is TRBJ1-1; 10 nucleotides agree with TRBD1. Germline V lookup: CDR1 LNHDA, CDR2 SQIVND (reference sequence). Unmatched junction bases numbered 7, after V lost 4 bases and J lost 5 bases. The CDR3 runs to 15 residues. Here the CDR3 reads CASSNRTGGKTEAFF. As DNA, the CDR3 is TGTGCCAGTAGTAACAGGACAGGGGGGAAGACTGAAGCTTTCTTT.

The chain combines TRBV7-2 with TRBJ1-6; TRBD1 agrees at 10 bases. This CDR3 contains 17 residues. Germline V gives CDR1 SGHTA, CDR2 FQGNSA. V lost 5 bases and J lost 7; bases outside the gene matches: 11. CDR3 loop: CASSPRTGGVGNSPLHF. The CDR3 bases are TGTGCCAGCAGCCCGCGGACAGGGGGAGTTGGAAATTCACCCCTCCACTTT.

The chain joins TRBV5-6 to TRBJ2-7, with a weak D call TRBD1 (5 bases). The CDR3 sequence is 13 residues long. CDR1 SGHDT and CDR2 YYEEEE come from the germline V gene. The V and J ends lost 4 bases and 0 bases respectively, with 8 bases between them. CDR3 nucleotide sequence: TGTGCCAGCAGCCCCGGACACTCCTACGAGCAGTACTTC. It specifies CASSPGHSYEQYF.

This clone was detected once. The chain couples TRBV11-2 to TRBJ1-4; possible D gene TRBD1, 5 bases. Germline assignment: CDR1 SGHAT and CDR2 FQNNGV. The length of the CDR3 is 14 residues. Trimming left V 3 bases short and J 4 bases short, with 9 bases between. The CDR3 DNA follows: TGTGCCAGCAGCTTTGAGACAGTTAATGAAAAACTGTTTTTT. Residues: CASSFETVNEKLFF.

The rearrangement joins TRBV4-1 to TRBJ2-1; the D gene is possibly TRBD2 (5 bases). This CDR3 has 13 amino acids. Germline V CDR1 and CDR2: MGHRA, YSYEKL. The V and J ends lost 4 bases and 7 bases respectively, with 11 bases between them. CDR3 protein: CASSLSGRNEQFF. The CDR3 DNA reads TGCGCCAGCAGCCTAAGCGGTCGGAATGAGCAGTTCTTC.

This clone came up once. V and J are TRBV4-3 and TRBJ1-2; D ambiguous. This CDR3 has 15 residues. Looked up from germline, CDR1 is LGHNA and CDR2 is YSLEER. V lost 0 bases and J 1 base, leaving 9 bases between the germline ends. The CDR3: CASSQETSNNYGYTF. CDR3 DNA: TGCGCCAGCAGCCAAGAAACCAGTAATAACTATGGCTACACCTTC.

The chain joins TRBV19 to TRBJ1-6; 11 bases agree with TRBD1. Germline V gene data show CDR1 as LNHDA and CDR2 as SQIVND (reference sequence). V dropped 4 bases and J dropped 9; count of bases not matched to a gene: 8. The CDR3 length is 16 residues. Written as DNA, the CDR3 is TGTGCCAGTAGTAATACCGGGACAGGGGGTAGTTCACCCCTCCACTTT. Amino acid sequence: CASSNTGTGGSSPLHF.